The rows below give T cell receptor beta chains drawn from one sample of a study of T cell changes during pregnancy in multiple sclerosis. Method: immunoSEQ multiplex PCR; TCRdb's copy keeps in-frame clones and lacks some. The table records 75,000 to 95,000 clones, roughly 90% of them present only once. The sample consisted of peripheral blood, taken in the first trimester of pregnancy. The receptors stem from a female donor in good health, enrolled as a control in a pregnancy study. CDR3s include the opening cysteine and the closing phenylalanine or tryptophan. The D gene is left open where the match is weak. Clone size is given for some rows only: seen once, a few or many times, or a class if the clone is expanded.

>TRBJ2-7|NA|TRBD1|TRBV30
TGTGCCTGGAGTGTGGTACTGGGACAGGAATACGAGCAGTACTTC
CAWSVVLGQEYEQYF
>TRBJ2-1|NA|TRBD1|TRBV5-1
TGCGCCAGCAGCGAGGGACAGGGAGAGCAGTTCTTC
CASSEGQGEQFF
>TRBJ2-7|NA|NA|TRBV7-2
TGTGCCAGCAGCTTATCCTCCAGAACCTACGAGCAGTACTTC
CASSLSSRTYEQYF
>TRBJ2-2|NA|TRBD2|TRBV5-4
TGCGCCAGCAGCCAAGAGAGGCTAGCGGACACCGGGGAGCTGTTTTTT
CASSQERLADTGELFF
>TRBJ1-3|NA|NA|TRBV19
TGTGCCAGTAGTACACCGGGGGGCAGAGGCTCTGGAAACACCATATATTTT
CASSTPGGRGSGNTIYF
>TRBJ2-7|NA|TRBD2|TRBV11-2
TGTGCCAGCAGCTTCCTTACTAGCGGGATATACGAGCAGTACTTC
CASSFLTSGIYEQYF
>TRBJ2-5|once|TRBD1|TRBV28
TGTGCCAGCATACACGTGACAGGGCCTGATGAGACCCAGTACTTC
CASIHVTGPDETQYF
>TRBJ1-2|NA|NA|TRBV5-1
TGCGCCAGCACCGACACCGCAGGAAACTATGGCTACACCTTC
CASTDTAGNYGYTF
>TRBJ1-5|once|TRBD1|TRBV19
TGTGCCAGTAGTATGTGGGGACAGGGGGATGGTCAGCCCCAGCATTTT
CASSMWGQGDGQPQHF
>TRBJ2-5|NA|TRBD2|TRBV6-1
TGTGCCAGCAGTGTGGGGACTAGCGGGGGGTACCAAGAGACCCAGTACTTC
CASSVGTSGGYQETQYF
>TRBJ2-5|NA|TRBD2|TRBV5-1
TGCGCCAGCAGCTTGGCTAGCGGGGGCTCCACTTTCCAAGAGACCCAGTACTTC
CASSLASGGSTFQETQYF
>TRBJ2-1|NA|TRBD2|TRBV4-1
TGCGCCAGCAACCAAGATTGGACTAGCGTAAGCGAGCAGTTCTTC
CASNQDWTSVSEQFF
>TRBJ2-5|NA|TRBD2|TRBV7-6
TGTGCCAGCAGCTTACTGCCAGCGGGGGGGACTGGAGAGACCCAGTACTTC
CASSLLPAGGTGETQYF
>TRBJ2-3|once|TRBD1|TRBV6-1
TGTGCCAGCAGTGCCAGACAGGGGGTGTCAGATACGCAGTATTTT
CASSARQGVSDTQYF
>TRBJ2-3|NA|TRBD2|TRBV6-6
TGTGCCAGCAGTCATGGGACTAGCGGGGGCACAGATACGCAGTATTTT
CASSHGTSGGTDTQYF
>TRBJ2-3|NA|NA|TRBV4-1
TGCGCCAGCAGCCAAGTAGCTGGGGCGGATACGCAGTATTTT
CASSQVAGADTQYF
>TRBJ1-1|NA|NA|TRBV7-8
TGTGCCAGCAGCTTAGGGGCTCCGGGGTTGCTGACCACTGAAGCTTTCTTT
CASSLGAPGLLTTEAFF
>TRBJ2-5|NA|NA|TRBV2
TGTGCCAACTCTAGACAGGCTGGGGGCGAGACCCAGTACTTC
CANSRQAGGETQYF
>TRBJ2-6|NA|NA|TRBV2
TGTGCCAGCAGCCCCGTCAGGGGGGCCAACGTCCTGACTTTC
CASSPVRGANVLTF
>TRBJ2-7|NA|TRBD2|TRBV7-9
TGTGCCAGCACCAAGCGGGAGACATCCTACGAGCAGTACTTC
CASTKRETSYEQYF
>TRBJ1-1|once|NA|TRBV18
TGTGCCAGCTCTCCCTCGGGGGGGACAAACACTGAAGCTTTCTTT
CASSPSGGTNTEAFF
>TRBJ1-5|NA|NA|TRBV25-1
TGTGCCAGCAGTGAACCAGGGTACGGTCAGCCCCAGCATTTT
CASSEPGYGQPQHF
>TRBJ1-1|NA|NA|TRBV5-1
TGCGCCAGCCGAGCCGGGGGGGAAAACACTGAAGCTTTCTTT
CASRAGGENTEAFF
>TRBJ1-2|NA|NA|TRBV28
TGTGCCAGCAGCTCTAGGGACCCGGGGCGGGAAGGCTACACCTTC
CASSSRDPGREGYTF
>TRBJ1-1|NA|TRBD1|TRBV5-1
TGCGCCAGCAGCTTGGATGGACAGGGGATTAGCACTGAAGCTTTCTTT
CASSLDGQGISTEAFF
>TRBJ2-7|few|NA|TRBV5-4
TGTGCCAGCAGCTTGGCGGGCTCCTACGAGCAGTACTTC
CASSLAGSYEQYF
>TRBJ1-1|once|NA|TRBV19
TGTGCCAGTAGGGGGCGGACAATTAGCACTGAAGCTTTCTTT
CASRGRTISTEAFF